The 29 T cell receptor beta chains below were found in one sample sequenced in a study of molecular identifiers for immune sequencing clone quantification. TCRdb reprocessed the PCR reads via MiXCR and lists one record per CDR3 protein. Seen here are 300,000 to 400,000 distinct CDR3 sequences, roughly a quarter observed once, and the top ten hold approximately 0.74%. Specimen: naive CD8+ T cells from blood, with Jurkat cell RNA spiked in. Subset defined: FACS-sorted CD8+CD4-CCR7+CD45RA+ naive T cells. The receptor set was obtained from a human donor in good health. Some libraries in this study had Jurkat cell RNA spiked in.

Turning to this clonotype: Given a much more abundant clone one base away, this may be a read error. The chain couples TRBV9 to TRBJ1-4; D call uncertain. Germline V gene sequence: CDR1 SGDLS, CDR2 YYNGEE. This CDR3 is built from 14 residues. The CDR3 DNA sequence: TGTGCCAGCAGCGTAGGAGTAATTAATGAAAGACTGTTTTTT. This gives the protein CASSVGVINERLFF.

This clonotype was detected many times. The chain links TRBV9 to TRBJ2-3; tentatively, D is TRBD2 (5 bases). Germline V gives CDR1 SGDLS, CDR2 YYNGEE. This CDR3 spans 15 amino acids. V was pared by 0 bases and J by 3 bases, with 11 bases between. CDR3 in DNA: TGTGCCAGCAGCGTAGTCCGGGAAGAAACAGATACGCAGTATTTT. Amino acids: CASSVVREETDTQYF.

This clonotype was seen at least ten times. The chain recombines TRBV7-2 with TRBJ2-1; 9 positions agree with TRBD2. The CDR3 extends over 13 amino acids. The V gene end was trimmed by 2 bases and the J gene end by 9 bases; junction bases not matched to a gene: 2. Germline V gene lookup returns CDR1 SGHTA and CDR2 FQGNSA. The CDR3 DNA is TGTGCCAGCAGCTTACTTAGCGGGAGTGAGCAGTTCTTC. The encoded protein is CASSLLSGSEQFF.

Only a few counts were recorded for this clonotype. V usage is TRBV25-1 and J usage is TRBJ2-5; TRBD2 agrees at 12 bases. The length of the CDR3 is 17 residues. J lost 3 bases, V lost 3 bases, and 8 bases had no gene match. Per the germline V gene, CDR1 is MGHDK and CDR2 is SYGVNS. DNA of the CDR3: TGTGCCAGCAGTGAGCCTCGGACTAGCGGGGCCGAAGAGACCCAGTACTTC. Translated, it gives CASSEPRTSGAEETQYF.

About this clonotype: At one end the junction does not follow the germline gene, possibly because of a read error. This chain links TRBV28 with TRBJ1-5, with D unresolved. The CDR3 is 13 residues long. CDR1 MDHEN and CDR2 SYDVKM come from the germline V gene. The CDR3 here is CASSLFPYQPQHF. Written as DNA, the CDR3 is TGTGCCAGCAGTTTGTTCCCGTATCAGCCCCAGCACTTT.

This clonotype was seen more than once but under ten times. The chain links TRBV3-1 to TRBJ2-7, with 9 bases fitting TRBD2. The ends lost 0 bases at V and 4 bases at J; junction bases unmatched: 7. The CDR3 extends over 16 amino acids. CDR1 and CDR2 from the germline V gene are LGHDT and YNNKEL (reference sequence). DNA of the CDR3: TGTGCCAGCAGCCAAGACGAGGGACTAGCTGTGTACGAGCAGTACTTC. Amino acid sequence: CASSQDEGLAVYEQYF.

This clonotype was seen only a few times. The chain is built from TRBV11-2 and TRBJ2-5; D not certain. The CDR3 contains 15 residues. The V end was cut by 1 base, the J end by 4 bases, with 13 bases between. CDR1 SGHAT and CDR2 FQNNGV come from the germline V gene. For the CDR3, the DNA is TGTGCCAGCAGCTTAGGTGGGGAAACGCGAGAGACCCAGTACTTC. Its protein product is CASSLGGETRETQYF.

The J gene is TRBJ1-1, the V gene TRBV7-9, with 7 bases aligning to TRBD1. Germline assignment: CDR1 SEHNR and CDR2 FQNEAQ (reference sequence). The V and J ends lost 2 bases and 4 bases, in that order; junction bases with no gene match: 7. The CDR3 extends over 15 amino acids. The CDR3 protein is CASSLSGTAGTEAFF. The CDR3, as DNA: TGTGCCAGCAGCTTAAGCGGGACAGCGGGCACTGAAGCTTTCTTT.

This clonotype was picked up many times. The gene calls are TRBV19 and TRBJ2-3; D is uncertain. Between the trimmed V and J ends, which lost 3 bases and 3 bases, there was a span of 7 bases. This CDR3 contains 13 residues. CDR1 and CDR2 (germline): LNHDA, SQIVND (reference sequence). The DNA for the CDR3 is TGTGCCAGTAGTATTGACCCTACAGATACGCAGTATTTT. Translating gives CASSIDPTDTQYF.

Comment on this clonotype: This may come from a read error, since a much larger clone is one base off. The chain uses TRBV2 and TRBJ1-1; the D is unclear. The CDR3 totals 15 residues. Germline CDR1 SNHLY, CDR2 FYNNEI. The CDR3 spells CASSEALPMNNEAFF. CDR3 sequence (DNA): TGTGCCAGCAGTGAAGCGCTTCCCATGAACAATGAAGCTTTCTTT.

There are a few counts of this clonotype. This CDR3 is CSVEGGVTDTQYF. Written as DNA, the CDR3 is TGCAGCGTTGAGGGTGGGGTAACAGATACGCAGTATTTT. The rearrangement uses TRBV29-1 and TRBJ2-3; no definite D call. CDR1 is SQVTM and CDR2 is ANQGSEA in the germline V gene. Trimming stripped 3 bases from V and 3 bases from J, with 10 bases between. This CDR3 comprises 13 residues.

This clonotype was seen at least ten times. V usage is TRBV24-1 and J usage is TRBJ2-1, with TRBD1 identical over 7 bases. The CDR3 loop spans 15 amino acids. J was trimmed by 7 bases and V by 9 bases; bases with no gene match: 14. The germline V gene has CDR1 KGHDR and CDR2 SFDVKD. Here the CDR3 DNA reads TGTGCCACCCTACAGGGGAGTACCCCGGGGAATGAGCAGTTCTTC. Protein: CATLQGSTPGNEQFF.

Remarks on this clonotype: Because the CDR3's place on the DNA is in doubt, the DNA is left out and the CDR3 is given as listed by TCRdb. This chain joins TRBV7-5 and TRBJ2-4. TRBV7-5 is a pseudogene segment. 16 amino acids form the CDR3, both terminal residues included. CDR3: CISVPEASTHKDIQYF.

As for this clonotype: With a much larger clone just one base away, this may be a read error. This rearrangement joins TRBV7-9 to TRBJ1-4, with a possible D match to TRBD1 (6 bases). The CDR3 covers 15 residues. Germline V gene data show CDR1 as SEHNR and CDR2 as FQNEAQ (reference sequence). Between the trimmed V and J ends, which lost 5 bases and 2 bases, there was a span of 12 bases. In DNA form, the CDR3 reads TGTGCCAGCAGCCCACAGGGTAACACTAATGAAAAACTGTTTTTT. The encoded protein is CASSPQGNTNEKLFF.

This clonotype appeared a few times. The chain has TRBV28 and TRBJ2-7, with D hard to call. The CDR3 loop spans 15 amino acids. Between the trimmed V and J ends, which lost 5 bases and 2 bases, there was a span of 16 bases. Germline V gives CDR1 MDHEN, CDR2 SYDVKM. CDR3 bases: TGTGCCAGCAGTCCAACTCTAGGGTTAGCCTACGAGCAGTACTTC. Translating gives CASSPTLGLAYEQYF.

A note on this clonotype: This may come from a read error, since a much larger clone is one base off. This chain links TRBV7-9 with TRBJ2-2; D unclear. CDR3 length: 12 residues. Germline V gives CDR1 SEHNR, CDR2 FQNEAQ (reference sequence). V was trimmed by 5 bases and J by 6 bases, leaving 7 bases between them. CDR3 region: CASSLLPGELFF. The DNA for the CDR3 is TGTGCCAGCAGCCTTCTCCCCGGGGAGCTGTTTTTT.

This chain uses TRBV10-3 with TRBJ2-7; TRBD1 aligns across 7 bases. This CDR3 has 15 amino acids. Germline CDR1 and CDR2: ENHRY and SYGVKD. J was trimmed by 2 bases and V by 7 bases; bases with no gene match: 11. This chain's CDR3 is CAITKSGTEAYEQYF. DNA for the CDR3: TGTGCCATCACCAAGTCGGGGACAGAGGCCTACGAGCAGTACTTC.

V and J are TRBV20-1 and TRBJ2-5; 7 nucleotides align to TRBD2. The germline CDR1 and CDR2 sequences are DFQATT and SNEGSKA (reference sequence). CDR3 length: 15 residues. Germline trimming cut 6 bases from V and 1 base from J; bases unmatched to any gene: 11. The CDR3 region is CSAGEGPTFQETQYF. DNA of the CDR3: TGCAGTGCAGGGGAGGGGCCTACCTTCCAAGAGACCCAGTACTTC.

The chain is built from TRBV12-3 or TRBV12-4 and TRBJ2-7; a weak D match, TRBD1 (6 bases). Trimming left V 6 bases short and J 0 bases short, with 12 bases between. This CDR3 contains 14 residues. In DNA form, the CDR3 reads TGTGCCAGCAGGAAGGGACACTCCTCCTACGAGCAGTACTTC. This translates into CASRKGHSSYEQYF.

Of note for this clonotype: A much larger clone is a single base away; this may be a read error. Since no conserved phenylalanine or tryptophan closes the CDR3, a read error is the likely cause. The chain couples TRBV27 to TRBJ1-4; D unresolved. V was pared by 5 bases and J by 5 bases, with 15 bases between. Germline CDR1 MNHEY, CDR2 SMNVEV (reference sequence). This CDR3 is 15 amino acids long. CDR3 nucleotide sequence: TGTGCCAGCAGTGCCTGGACCGGGCAAAATGAAAAACTGTTTTTA. Translation gives CASSAWTGQNEKLFL.

V and J are TRBV24-1 and TRBJ2-3, with D tentatively TRBD1 or TRBD2 (5 bases each). Trimming cost V 4 bases and J 2 bases, with 12 bases left between them. This CDR3 contains 15 residues. The germline CDR1 and CDR2 sequences are KGHDR and SFDVKD. The CDR3 loop is CATSELDGATDTQYF. CDR3 bases: TGTGCCACCAGTGAGTTGGACGGGGCCACAGATACGCAGTATTTT.

The chain carries TRBV7-2 and TRBJ2-3, with D maybe TRBD2 (6 bases). The V gene's germline CDR1 is SGHTA and CDR2 FQGNSA. V lost 5 bases and J lost 3, with 18 bases in between. The CDR3 loop spans 16 amino acids. The CDR3 spells CASSVGTGGATDTQYF. CDR3 nucleotides: TGTGCCAGCAGCGTCGGGACTGGCGGGGCTACAGATACGCAGTATTTT.

A few counts support this clonotype. The rearrangement links TRBV4-3 to TRBJ2-2; D gene unclear. Trimming shortened V by 1 base and J by 3 bases, and 6 bases separated the two germline ends. Germline V gives CDR1 LGHNA, CDR2 YSLEER. The CDR3 has 14 amino acids. The CDR3 spells CASSQVWDTGELFF. CDR3 DNA: TGCGCCAGCAGCCAAGTTTGGGACACCGGGGAGCTGTTTTTT.

This clonotype appeared a few times. The rearrangement links TRBV4-1 to TRBJ2-3; D gene uncertain. The germline V gene has CDR1 MGHRA and CDR2 YSYEKL. Trimming pared 2 bases from V and 2 bases from J, leaving 17 bases between. The length of the CDR3 is 17 residues. The CDR3 sequence: CASSQWSAETTTDTQYF. The CDR3 bases are TGCGCCAGCAGCCAATGGTCGGCAGAGACGACCACAGATACGCAGTATTTT.

This clonotype has ten or more counts. The J gene is TRBJ1-6, the V gene TRBV7-9; no firm D call. The V gene's germline CDR1 is SEHNR and CDR2 FQNEAQ (reference sequence). This CDR3 comprises 12 residues. V was cut by 1 base and J by 10 bases, with 5 bases left in between. This CDR3 reads CASSLESSPLHF. The CDR3 DNA reads TGTGCCAGCAGCTTAGAATCCTCACCCCTCCACTTT.

Note on this clonotype: A much larger clonotype is one base distant, so this may be a read error. This chain connects TRBV6-1 to TRBJ1-1, with D possibly being TRBD1 (5 bases). Germline CDR1 is MNHNS and CDR2 is SASEGT. The CDR3 is made up of 11 amino acids. CDR3 nucleotide sequence: TGTGCCGGCAGTGAAGCGGGGCCGGCTTTCTTT. Encoded protein: CAGSEAGPAFF.

Concerning this clonotype itself: Germline and junction disagree at one end, which may indicate a read error. This chain joins TRBV29-1 and TRBJ2-6, with D tentatively TRBD1 or TRBD2 (5 bases each). The end of the DNA fits TRBJ2-2 better, so the J call may be wrong. The length of the CDR3 is 15 residues. CDR1 SQVTM and CDR2 ANQGSEA come from the germline V gene. DNA of the CDR3: TGCAGCGTACAAGCACGTTTTGGTCCGTCCGGGGCGCTGTTTTTT. This encodes CSVQARFGPSGALFF.

The CDR3 sequence is CASSQGPQGNEQYF. CDR3 DNA sequence: TGCGCCAGCAGCCAGGGACCACAGGGCAACGAGCAGTACTTC. The chain recombines TRBV4-1 with TRBJ2-7; D perhaps matches TRBD1 (6 bases). The CDR3 loop spans 14 amino acids. Germline loops: CDR1 MGHRA, CDR2 YSYEKL. Trimming shortened V by 3 bases and J by 5 bases, and 14 bases separated the two germline ends.

This clonotype turned up a few times. V and J are TRBV13 and TRBJ2-7; either TRBD1 or TRBD2 may supply D (5 bases each). The V gene lost 4 bases and the J gene lost 2 bases, with 18 bases spanning the gap. Germline V lookup: CDR1 PRHDT, CDR2 FYEKMQ (reference sequence). This CDR3 region has 16 residues. CDR3 nucleotide sequence: TGTGCCAGCAGCTCCATGACCGGGACGGGACCCTACGAGCAGTACTTC. Translating gives CASSSMTGTGPYEQYF.